This TCR beta chain was recovered during a study of T cell changes during pregnancy in multiple sclerosis. Measured with immunoSEQ multiplex PCR; TCRdb has only the in-frame clones, and not every one. Here the sample spans over 30,000 clones, over 75% being singletons. This specimen consisted of CD4+ T cells from peripheral blood mononuclear cells, obtained before pregnancy. The receptor comes from a female donor with multiple sclerosis, enrolled in a pregnancy study.

DNA of the CDR3: TGCGCCAGCAGCCAAGCGGGAGGGCCTCCTCCCTACGAGCAGTACTTC. Translated, it gives CASSQAGGPPPYEQYF. The genes are TRBV4-1 and TRBJ2-7; 8 bases are shared with TRBD2. With V trimmed by 1 base and J by 2 bases, 7 bases remained unmatched. The CDR3 length is 16 residues. CDR1 is MGHRA and CDR2 is YSYEKL in the germline V gene.